The clone carrying this T cell receptor (beta chain) was seen only once. The antigen remains undetermined. This sample is drawn from a study of cytomegalovirus exposure and HLA in healthy donors. Whole-study findings and limits: TCR association rates varied by HLA locus in a later analysis, with DRB1 highest and HLA-C lowest.

V was pared by 5 bases and J by 4 bases, with 10 bases of the junction left unmatched. The CDR3 is 17 residues long. Germline CDR1 and CDR2: SGHVS and FQNEAQ. PCR employed 60 Vbeta and 13 Jbeta primers. Libraries were prepared by immunoSEQ multiplex PCR; TCRdb keeps only in-frame clonotypes and omits some of them. This table holds 80,000 to 130,000 clones, about 77% found once. The chain carries TRBV7-8 and TRBJ2-3; 12 nucleotides line up with TRBD2. The sequence derives from a woman between 18 and 30 years old in good health and CMV-seropositive. The sequencing sample was made of PBMCs. The CDR3 nucleotides read TGTGCCAGCAGCAGTGAGCCGGGACTAGCGGGCCCAGATACGCAGTATTTT. Protein: CASSSEPGLAGPDTQYF.